These T cell receptor beta chains were read from a single sample in a study of cytomegalovirus exposure and HLA in healthy donors. Sequencing was performed with immunoSEQ multiplex PCR; in TCRdb, only in-frame clones are kept and a portion is missing. This sample has about 130,000 clones, with around 76% found just once. Sequenced: PBMCs. These receptor sequences come from a woman aged 45-65 years in good health and CMV-seronegative. Each CDR3 is given with its conserved first and last residue. The D gene is left open where the match is weak. Size is stated for part of the rows, as once, few or many counts, or as a class when the clone is expanded.

clone_size j_call v_call d_call cdr3_nt cdr3_aa
. TRBJ2-4 TRBV28 . TGTGCCAGCAGTTTCCAACTAAGAAACATTCAGTACTTC CASSFQLRNIQYF
. TRBJ2-1 TRBV6-1 TRBD2 TGTGCCAGCAGGGAAGGGAGCGGGAGAAGGAATGAGCAGTTCTTC CASREGSGRRNEQFF
. TRBJ2-5 TRBV5-1 . TGCGCCAGCAGCGAAGGGGCGCGACAAGAGACCCAGTACTTC CASSEGARQETQYF
few TRBJ2-7 TRBV27 . TGTGCCAGCAGAAGAAGCGGTTATGGCTACGAGCAGTACTTC CASRRSGYGYEQYF
. TRBJ1-1 TRBV5-1 . TGCGCCAGCAGCCCCGGGACACTGAACACTGAAGCTTTCTTT CASSPGTLNTEAFF
. TRBJ1-4 TRBV28 TRBD1 TGTGCCAGCAGTACGACCCTGGACAGGGGTTTCGGTGGTGAAAAACTGTTTTTT CASSTTLDRGFGGEKLFF
. TRBJ2-4 TRBV29-1 . TGCAGCGTCGGTCAATTTCGCTACGGCAAAAACATTCAGTACTTC CSVGQFRYGKNIQYF
. TRBJ2-5 TRBV6-5 TRBD1 TGTGCCAGCAGGGCAGGGACAGGGCGGGAGACCCAGTACTTC CASRAGTGRETQYF
. TRBJ1-2 TRBV6-5 TRBD1 TGTGCCAGCAGACGGGACAGCATATCCTATGGCTACACCTTC CASRRDSISYGYTF
. TRBJ2-1 TRBV27 . TGTGCCAGCAGTTTATCTCAGGGAAATGAGCAGTTCTTC CASSLSQGNEQFF
. TRBJ1-5 TRBV15 . TGTGCCACCAGCAGAGAGTCAGCCCAGCATTTT CATSRESAQHF
. TRBJ1-2 TRBV29-1 . TGCAGCTCGGGAGGTGTAGGAACCAACTATGGCTACACCTTC CSSGGVGTNYGYTF
. TRBJ2-4 TRBV28 . TGTGCCAGCAGTTACGGCGGTAGGGGCATTCAGTACTTC CASSYGGRGIQYF
. TRBJ2-1 TRBV30 TRBD2 TGTGCCTGGAGTGTAAAGACCCCTAGCGGGATAAACAATGAGCAGTTCTTC CAWSVKTPSGINNEQFF
. TRBJ2-2 TRBV9 . TGTGCCAGCAGCGTAGTAGGTCTAGCGATGAACACCGGGGAGCTGTTTTTT CASSVVGLAMNTGELFF
. TRBJ1-2 TRBV28 . TGTGCCAGCACCGAGACAGTCGGCGTCTATGGCTACACCTTC CASTETVGVYGYTF
. TRBJ1-1 TRBV5-1 TRBD1 TGCGCCAGCAGCCCGGGACAGGGGTTCACTGAAGCTTTCTTT CASSPGQGFTEAFF
. TRBJ1-2 TRBV7-6 TRBD1 TGTGCCAGCAGCTTAGGATTAGGGGACAGGGCAGATGGCTACACCTTC CASSLGLGDRADGYTF
few TRBJ2-1 TRBV9 . TGTGCCAGCAGCCCCGCAAGTTTGGGCAACAATGAGCAGTTCTTC CASSPASLGNNEQFF
. TRBJ1-1 TRBV6-6 . TGTGCCGGGGGGTTATCTGAAGCTTTCTTT CAGGLSEAFF
. TRBJ2-2 TRBV19 . TGTGCCAGTAGTTTTGGGGGCCCCGGGGAGCTGTTTTTT CASSFGGPGELFF
. TRBJ1-1 TRBV9 . TGTGCCAGCAGCGTCGGTGGGGGGTTGGACACTGAAGCTTTCTTT CASSVGGGLDTEAFF
. TRBJ2-1 TRBV7-6 TRBD2 TGTACCAGCAGCCTCGGGACTAGCGGGAGGGCCGGGGATGAGCAGTTCTTC CTSSLGTSGRAGDEQFF
. TRBJ2-5 TRBV15 TRBD2 TGTGCCACCAGCAGAGATGGTATACTAGCGGGGATCCAAGAGACCCAGTACTTC CATSRDGILAGIQETQYF
. TRBJ2-5 TRBV28 . TGTGCCAGCGCTAATGCGGGAAGGGAGACCCAGTACTTC CASANAGRETQYF
. TRBJ2-3 TRBV5-6 . TGTGCCAGCAGCTGGACAGCTATTAGCACAGATACGCAGTATTTT CASSWTAISTDTQYF
few TRBJ2-3 TRBV7-6 TRBD2 TGTGCCAGCAGCTTAGGGGGAGGGTCGTTTACAGATACGCAGTATTTT CASSLGGGSFTDTQYF
. TRBJ1-4 TRBV29-1 . TGCAGCGTTCTTGGCTTTGAAAAACTGTTTTTT CSVLGFEKLFF
. TRBJ2-3 TRBV9 . TGTGCCAGCAGCGTAGACGTAGAGACGCAGTATTTT CASSVDVETQYF
few TRBJ1-4 TRBV5-6 . TGTGCCAGCAGCTTGGCGACTACTCTTTCCGAAAAACTGTTTTTT CASSLATTLSEKLFF
. TRBJ2-3 TRBV7-9 . TGTGCCAGCAGCCCCAGGGACTTAAAGGCAACAGATACGCAGTATTTT CASSPRDLKATDTQYF
. TRBJ2-2 TRBV27 . TGTGCCAGCAGAACGAGAGGGATGGGGACCGGGGAGCTGTTTTTT CASRTRGMGTGELFF
. TRBJ1-1 TRBV5-1 TRBD1 TGCGCCAGCAGCCCACTCAATCTACAGGGGGCTACTGAAGCTTTCTTT CASSPLNLQGATEAFF
. TRBJ1-3 TRBV21-1 . TGTGCCAGCAGAAGAGACAGGGTTGTTCTCTCTGGAAACACCATATATTTT CASRRDRVVLSGNTIYF